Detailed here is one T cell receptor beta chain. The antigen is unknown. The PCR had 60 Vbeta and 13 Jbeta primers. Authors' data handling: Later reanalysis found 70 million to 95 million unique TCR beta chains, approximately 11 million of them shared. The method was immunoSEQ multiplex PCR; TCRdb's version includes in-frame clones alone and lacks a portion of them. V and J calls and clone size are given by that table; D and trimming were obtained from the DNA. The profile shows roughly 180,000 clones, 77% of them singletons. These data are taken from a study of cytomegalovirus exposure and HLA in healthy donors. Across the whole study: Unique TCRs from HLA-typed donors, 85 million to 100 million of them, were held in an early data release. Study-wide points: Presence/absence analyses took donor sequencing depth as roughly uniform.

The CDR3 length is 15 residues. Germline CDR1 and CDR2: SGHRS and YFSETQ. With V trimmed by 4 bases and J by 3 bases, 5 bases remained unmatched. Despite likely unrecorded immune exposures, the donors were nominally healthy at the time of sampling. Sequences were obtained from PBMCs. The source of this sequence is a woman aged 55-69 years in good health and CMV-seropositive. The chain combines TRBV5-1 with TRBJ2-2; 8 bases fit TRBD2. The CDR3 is CASSPGTRDTGELFF. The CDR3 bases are TGCGCCAGCAGCCCCGGGACTAGGGACACCGGGGAGCTGTTTTTT.